What follows are 27 T cell receptor beta chains derived from one specimen sequenced in a study of response to subunit inactivated influenza vaccine. In TCRdb, the RT-PCR reads were re-called with MiXCR into one record per CDR3 protein. This sample has about half a million distinct CDR3 sequences, with 25% found just once. The material was CD4+ T cells sorted from PBMCs, obtained roughly 5 days after vaccination. All receptors come from a man aged 50-60 years who received an inactivated influenza vaccine.

This rearrangement joins TRBV6-1 to TRBJ2-3, with TRBD2 identical over 9 bases. CDR1 and CDR2 (germline): MNHNS, SASEGT. CDR3 length: 14 amino acids. J gave up 3 bases and V 9 bases, and 7 bases lay outside the gene matches. CDR3 loop: CASKGAGGTDTQYF. In DNA form, the CDR3 reads TGTGCCAGTAAAGGGGCGGGGGGGACAGATACGCAGTATTTT.

This sequence joins TRBV4-3 and TRBJ2-2; TRBD2 might be the D (6 bases). CDR3 length: 15 residues. CDR1 LGHNA and CDR2 YSLEER come from the germline V gene. Trimming cost V 4 bases and J 4 bases, with 13 bases left between them. The CDR3 reads CASSRDFLGTGELFF. In nucleotides, the CDR3 is TGCGCCAGCAGCCGGGACTTCCTGGGCACCGGGGAGCTGTTTTTT.

This clonotype has only a few counts. The rearrangement joins TRBV20-1 to TRBJ2-7, with D perhaps matching TRBD2 (7 bases). The CDR3 consists of 15 residues. V was shortened by 7 bases and J by 1 base, with 20 bases between the two germline ends. Germline V gives CDR1 DFQATT, CDR2 SNEGSKA (reference sequence). DNA for the CDR3: TGCAGTGGATACGGGGGGCCGTCTCGTTCCTACGAGCAGTACTTC. This translates into CSGYGGPSRSYEQYF.

This clonotype has a handful of counts. V gene TRBV6-1 combines with J gene TRBJ2-7; no definite D call. V was shortened by 6 bases and J by 2 bases, with 11 bases between the two germline ends. CDR1 is MNHNS, CDR2 SASEGT, per germline. The length of the CDR3 is 13 residues. CDR3 sequence: CASRNQLTYEQYF. As DNA, the CDR3 is TGTGCCAGCAGGAACCAGCTGACCTACGAGCAGTACTTC.

This clonotype was picked up a small number of times. The chain has TRBV12-3 or TRBV12-4 and TRBJ2-1; no firm D call. The CDR3 runs 12 residues. Between the trimmed V and J ends, which lost 5 bases and 10 bases, there was a span of 12 bases. The DNA of the CDR3 is TGTGCCAGCAGTCCCGAGCGAGTCGAGCAGTTCTTC. It is translated as CASSPERVEQFF.

The J gene is TRBJ2-2, the V gene TRBV20-1, with D perhaps matching TRBD1 (6 bases). CDR1 and CDR2 from the germline V gene are DFQATT and SNEGSKA (reference sequence). Trimming removed 6 bases at V and 7 bases at J, with 12 bases between. This CDR3 is 12 amino acids long. The CDR3: CSARQVHGELFF. The CDR3, as DNA: TGCAGTGCAAGACAGGTCCACGGGGAGCTGTTTTTT.

This clonotype has more than one count but fewer than ten. The J gene is TRBJ1-1, the V gene TRBV10-3; the D is unclear. Looked up from germline, CDR1 is ENHRY and CDR2 is SYGVKD. The CDR3 consists of 13 residues. Deletions cut 3 bases from V and 4 bases from J, with 9 bases between. The CDR3 protein is CAISDYRGTEAFF. CDR3 DNA: TGTGCCATCAGTGACTACCGGGGCACTGAAGCTTTCTTT.

In this sample, this clonotype turned up many times. The CDR3, as DNA: TGCGCCAGCAGCTTGGCCGGACAGAGCAATCAGCCCCAGCATTTT. Encoded protein: CASSLAGQSNQPQHF. The genes are TRBV5-1 and TRBJ1-5; possibly TRBD1 for D (6 bases). The CDR3 covers 15 residues. Germline CDR1 SGHRS, CDR2 YFSETQ. The ends were cut back, 0 bases at V and 1 base at J, with 8 bases in the middle.

The CDR3 spells CASRRPGGLNTEAFF. As DNA, the CDR3 is TGTGCCAGCAGGCGACCGGGGGGTCTGAACACTGAAGCTTTCTTT. The chain recombines TRBV21-1 with TRBJ1-1; TRBD1, the table's D call, lacks a check against the DNA. TRBV21-1 is marked as a pseudogene. This CDR3 spans 15 amino acids.

This clonotype turned up a few times. The gene calls are TRBV21-1 and TRBJ2-3. TRBV21-1 counts as a pseudogene. The length of the CDR3 is 15 residues. In DNA, the CDR3 is TGTGCCAGCAGCAAGAAACAGGCTAACACAGATACGCAGTATTTT. Translated, it gives CASSKKQANTDTQYF.

This chain joins TRBV29-1 and TRBJ2-1, with 11 bases matching TRBD1. Germline loops: CDR1 SQVTM, CDR2 ANQGSEA. The CDR3 loop spans 16 amino acids. V lost 2 bases, J lost 0 bases, and 3 bases stayed unmatched. The CDR3 loop is CSVESGQGASYNEQFF. CDR3 DNA sequence: TGCAGCGTTGAAAGCGGACAGGGGGCCTCCTACAATGAGCAGTTCTTC.

The V gene is TRBV20-1, the J gene TRBJ2-3, with 10 bases lining up with TRBD2. The trim removed 3 bases at V and 4 bases at J, leaving 13 bases unmatched. Germline V CDR1 and CDR2: DFQATT, SNEGSKA (reference sequence). The CDR3 covers 17 residues. The CDR3 loop is CSASRDRLAGVPDTQYF. The CDR3 DNA is TGCAGTGCTAGTAGGGACCGCCTAGCGGGGGTCCCAGATACGCAGTATTTT.

This clonotype turned up a few times. The rearrangement links TRBV29-1 to TRBJ2-1; TRBD2 matches 12 bases. This CDR3 has 14 amino acids. Germline CDR1 and CDR2: SQVTM and ANQGSEA. Unmatched junction bases numbered 11, after V lost 8 bases and J lost 9 bases. Here the CDR3 DNA reads TGCAGCTACCTAGCGGGAGGGCCGAAGAGTGAGCAGTTCTTC. As protein: CSYLAGGPKSEQFF.

This rearrangement joins TRBV5-1 to TRBJ2-7; D unclear. CDR3 length equals 15 residues. In germline, CDR1 is SGHRS, CDR2 YFSETQ. Between the trimmed V and J ends, which lost 0 bases and 3 bases, there was a span of 13 bases. The CDR3 protein is CASSLDPGMNYEQYF. DNA for the CDR3: TGCGCCAGCAGCTTGGACCCAGGAATGAACTACGAGCAGTACTTC.

This clonotype was recorded a few times. This chain connects TRBV24-1 to TRBJ2-2; 11 bases agree with TRBD1. This CDR3 is built from 15 residues. The trim removed 4 bases at V and 6 bases at J, leaving 3 bases unmatched. The germline gives CDR1 KGHDR, CDR2 SFDVKD. CDR3 sequence: CATSDLGQGAGELFF. CDR3 coding DNA: TGTGCCACCAGTGACCTGGGACAGGGGGCCGGGGAGCTGTTTTTT.

This clonotype was seen many times. The chain is built from TRBV4-3 and TRBJ2-1, with D possibly TRBD2 on 5 matching bases. Germline V gives CDR1 LGHNA, CDR2 YSLEER. This CDR3 comprises 16 residues. V was cut by 4 bases and J by 3 bases, with 16 bases left in between. The CDR3 loop is CASSPLASMIYNEQFF. For the CDR3, the DNA is TGCGCCAGCAGCCCTTTAGCGTCTATGATCTACAATGAGCAGTTCTTC.

V is TRBV29-1 and J is TRBJ2-3; 8 positions match TRBD2. J gave up 2 bases and V 6 bases, and 10 bases lay outside the gene matches. The germline V gene encodes CDR1 SQVTM and CDR2 ANQGSEA. The CDR3 has 15 residues. The chain's CDR3 is CSVAGGVKITDTQYF. The CDR3 coding sequence is TGCAGCGTGGCGGGAGGAGTCAAGATCACAGATACGCAGTATTTT.

The chain employs TRBV12-3 or TRBV12-4 and TRBJ2-5; D not resolved. Trimming cost V 1 base and J 2 bases, with 11 bases left between them. The CDR3 is 15 residues long. The CDR3 DNA is TGTGCCAGCAGTTTAGAGTCGAGACGGCAAGAGACCCAGTACTTC. It translates to CASSLESRRQETQYF.

The chain carries TRBV29-1 and TRBJ2-5; 9 bases are a match to TRBD1. Losses at the gene ends were 4 bases for V and 2 bases for J; bases not matched to a gene: 5. Germline CDR1 SQVTM, CDR2 ANQGSEA. The CDR3 length is 14 residues. The CDR3 loop reads CSVADRGGQETQYF. The CDR3 nucleotides are TGCAGCGTTGCGGACAGGGGAGGGCAAGAGACCCAGTACTTC.

The V gene is TRBV7-9, the J gene TRBJ2-5, with D possibly matching TRBD2 (5 bases). V was clipped by 6 bases and J by 4 bases, with 9 bases between them. Germline lookup yields CDR1 SEHNR and CDR2 FQNEAQ (reference sequence). The CDR3 has 12 residues. The CDR3 loop is CASRLEGETQYF. The CDR3 DNA is TGTGCCAGCAGACTCGAGGGAGAGACCCAGTACTTC.

The V gene is TRBV5-1, the J gene TRBJ1-3; D gene unclear. The V gene lost 4 bases and the J gene lost 3 bases, with 8 bases spanning the gap. There are 13 residues in the CDR3. The germline CDR1 and CDR2 sequences are SGHRS and YFSETQ. CDR3 loop: CASSQTGGNTIYF. Here the CDR3 DNA reads TGCGCCAGCAGCCAAACCGGTGGAAACACCATATATTTT.

This clonotype has a count of ten or more. The chain uses TRBV12-3 or TRBV12-4 and TRBJ1-6; no clear D gene. Trimming removed 4 bases at V and 4 bases at J, with 8 bases between. The CDR3 is 14 amino acids. CDR3 region: CASSSRRYNSPLHF. In nucleotides, the CDR3 is TGTGCCAGCAGTTCCAGGAGATATAATTCACCCCTCCACTTT.

The sample holds a few counts of this clonotype. V is TRBV20-1 and J is TRBJ2-5; the D is unclear. The CDR3 runs to 12 residues. Germline-derived CDR1 and CDR2 are DFQATT and SNEGSKA (reference sequence). Trimming stripped 6 bases from V and 4 bases from J, with 12 bases between. The CDR3 here is CSADTVTETQYF. CDR3 DNA: TGCAGTGCCGATACGGTGACAGAGACCCAGTACTTC.

This chain connects TRBV19 to TRBJ1-4; no clear D. Germline V gives CDR1 LNHDA, CDR2 SQIVND (reference sequence). Trimming took off 5 bases at V and 8 bases at J, with 12 bases between the two ends. The CDR3 totals 13 residues. For the CDR3, the DNA is TGTGCCAGTAGTGCGCAAGGAGTGGAAAAACTGTTTTTT. This encodes CASSAQGVEKLFF.

The J gene is TRBJ2-3, the V gene TRBV29-1, with 7 bases aligning to TRBD2. Germline V CDR1 and CDR2: SQVTM, ANQGSEA. CDR3 size: 15 residues. V lost 7 bases, J lost 2 bases, and 12 bases stayed unmatched. The CDR3 DNA sequence: TGCAGCGCCATCATCCTAGCGGATAACACAGATACGCAGTATTTT. It is translated as CSAIILADNTDTQYF.

The chain uses TRBV6-2 or TRBV6-3 and TRBJ2-2; the D gene is possibly TRBD1 (5 bases). Germline values: CDR1 MNHEY, CDR2 SVGEGT. The CDR3 is 19 amino acids. V lost 0 bases, J lost 0 bases, and 17 bases lay in between. The CDR3 sequence is CASSYSPTWGYPNTGELFF. In DNA, the CDR3 is TGTGCCAGCAGTTACTCGCCCACCTGGGGCTATCCGAACACCGGGGAGCTGTTTTTT.

The DNA for the CDR3 is TGTGCCAGTAGTACCCCCGGGACAGGGGAGAATGAGCAGTTCTTC. Translation: CASSTPGTGENEQFF. V gene TRBV19 combines with J gene TRBJ2-1, with TRBD1 matching over 10 bases. Trimming at V came to 4 bases and at J to 7 bases, leaving 7 bases not matched to a gene. Germline CDR1 LNHDA, CDR2 SQIVND (reference sequence). This CDR3 spans 15 amino acids.